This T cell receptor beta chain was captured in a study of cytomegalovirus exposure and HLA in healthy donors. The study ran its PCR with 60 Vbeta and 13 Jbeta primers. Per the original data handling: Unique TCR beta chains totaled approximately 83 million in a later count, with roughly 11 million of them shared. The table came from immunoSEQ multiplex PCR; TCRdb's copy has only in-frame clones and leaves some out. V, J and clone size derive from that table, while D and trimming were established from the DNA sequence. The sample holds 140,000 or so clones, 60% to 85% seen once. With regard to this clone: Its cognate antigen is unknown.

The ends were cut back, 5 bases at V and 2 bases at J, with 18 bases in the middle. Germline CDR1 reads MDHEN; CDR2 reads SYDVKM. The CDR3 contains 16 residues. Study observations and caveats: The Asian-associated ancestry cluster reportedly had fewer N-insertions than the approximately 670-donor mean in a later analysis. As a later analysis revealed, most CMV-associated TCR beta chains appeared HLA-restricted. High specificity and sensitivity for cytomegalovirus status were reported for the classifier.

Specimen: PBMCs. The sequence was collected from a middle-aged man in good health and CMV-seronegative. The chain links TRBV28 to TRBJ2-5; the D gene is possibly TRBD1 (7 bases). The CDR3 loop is CASSPPGGTVQETQYF. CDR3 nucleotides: TGTGCCAGCAGTCCGCCCGGAGGGACAGTTCAAGAGACCCAGTACTTC. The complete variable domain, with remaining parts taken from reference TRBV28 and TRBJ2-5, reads DVKVTQSSRYLVKRTGEKVFLECVQDMDHENMFWYRQDPGLGLRLIYFSYDVKMKEKGDIPEGYSVSREKKERFSLILESASTNQTSMYLCASSPPGGTVQETQYFGPGTRLLVL.